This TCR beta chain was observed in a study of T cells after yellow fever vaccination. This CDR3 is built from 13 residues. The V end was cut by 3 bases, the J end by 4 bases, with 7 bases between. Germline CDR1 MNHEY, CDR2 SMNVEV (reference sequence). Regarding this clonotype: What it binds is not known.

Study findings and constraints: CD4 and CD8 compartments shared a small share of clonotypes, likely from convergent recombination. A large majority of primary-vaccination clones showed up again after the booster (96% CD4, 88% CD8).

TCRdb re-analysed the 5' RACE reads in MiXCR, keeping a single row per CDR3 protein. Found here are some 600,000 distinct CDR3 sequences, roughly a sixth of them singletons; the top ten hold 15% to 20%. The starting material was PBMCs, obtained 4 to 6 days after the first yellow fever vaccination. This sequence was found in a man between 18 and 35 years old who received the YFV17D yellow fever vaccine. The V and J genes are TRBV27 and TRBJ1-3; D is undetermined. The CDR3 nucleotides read TGTGCCAGCAGTTTGACCTCAGGAAACACCATATATTTT. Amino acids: CASSLTSGNTIYF.